One and the same sample provided the 30 T cell receptor beta chains below, sequenced in a study of blood T cell repertoires in COVID-19. The table came from immunoSEQ multiplex PCR; TCRdb's copy has only in-frame clones and leaves some out. The data hold some 54,000 clones, with around 90% observed a single time. Sequenced: peripheral blood. All receptors derive from a man between 60 and 70 years old with acute or convalescent COVID-19.

The chain uses TRBV11-3 and TRBJ1-1; 9 bases are a match to TRBD1. CDR3 length equals 15 residues. V shed 0 bases, J shed 4 bases, and the junction held 3 bases outside the gene matches. Germline CDR1 reads SGHNT; CDR2 reads YENEEA. The CDR3 DNA is TGTGCCAGCAGCTTAGAGGACAGGGGTAGCACTGAAGCTTTCTTT. Its protein is CASSLEDRGSTEAFF.

This clone was recorded only once. The CDR3, as DNA: TGTGCCAGCAGTGACCCTCGAGAAGGGGGCTATGGCTACACCTTC. Translating it yields CASSDPREGGYGYTF. The chain couples TRBV6-2 or TRBV6-3 to TRBJ1-2; tentatively, D is TRBD1 (6 bases). The germline V gene has CDR1 MNHEY and CDR2 SVGEGT. The CDR3 totals 15 residues. V shed 5 bases and J shed 4 bases, with 17 bases lying between them.

This chain joins TRBV6-2 or TRBV6-3 and TRBJ1-1; possible D gene TRBD1, 5 bases. The CDR3 has 12 residues. The germline CDR1 and CDR2 sequences are MNHEY and SVGEGT. Trimming stripped 4 bases from V and 3 bases from J, with 6 bases between. This chain's CDR3 is CASSLQDTEAFF. The DNA for the CDR3 is TGTGCCAGCAGTTTACAGGACACTGAAGCTTTCTTT.

The chain recombines TRBV19 with TRBJ1-1, with D possibly TRBD1 on 5 matching bases. The CDR3 spans 10 residues. Trimming removed 5 bases from V and 8 bases from J, with 6 bases in between. Germline CDR1 reads LNHDA; CDR2 reads SQIVND (reference sequence). CDR3 nucleotide sequence: TGTGCCAGTAGTTCAGGGGAAGCTTTCTTT. It translates to CASSSGEAFF.

Only one count was recorded for this clone. The chain links TRBV24-1 to TRBJ2-1; TRBD2 is a possible D gene (6 bases). This CDR3 is built from 15 residues. Germline V gene sequence: CDR1 KGHDR, CDR2 SFDVKD. Trimming pared 3 bases from V and 2 bases from J, leaving 10 bases between. The chain's CDR3 is CATSDASVTYNEQFF. CDR3 in DNA: TGTGCCACCAGTGATGCTAGCGTCACCTACAATGAGCAGTTCTTC.

The chain joins TRBV6-4 to TRBJ2-3; 8 positions agree with TRBD2. The J segment lost 5 bases and the V segment lost 2 bases, leaving 3 bases of the junction unmatched. In germline, CDR1 is MRHNA, CDR2 SNTAGT. This CDR3 contains 14 residues. The CDR3 is CASSDGTSRDTQYF. The CDR3 bases are TGTGCCAGCAGTGACGGGACTAGTCGAGATACGCAGTATTTT.

This clone was seen a single time. The V gene is TRBV18, the J gene TRBJ2-7, with D tentatively TRBD1 (5 bases). In germline, CDR1 is KGHSH, CDR2 LQKENI. V shed 2 bases and J shed 7 bases, with 12 bases lying between them. The CDR3 sequence is 13 residues long. In DNA, the CDR3 is TGTGCCAGCTCACCAGGGGCGGCCTTGGAGCAGTACTTC. Its translation: CASSPGAALEQYF. Together with reference TRBV18 and TRBJ2-7, the CDR3 gives the full variable domain: NAGVMQNPRHLVRRRGQEARLRCSPMKGHSHVYWYRQLPEEGLKFMVYLQKENIIDESGMPKERFSAEFPKEGPSILRIQQVVRGDSAAYFCASSPGAALEQYFGPGTRLTVT.

This clone has just one count. J is TRBJ2-7 and V is TRBV27; tentatively, D is TRBD1 (5 bases). Germline V gene data show CDR1 as MNHEY and CDR2 as SMNVEV (reference sequence). V shed 4 bases and J shed 1 base, with 17 bases lying between them. The CDR3 covers 16 residues. CDR3 nucleotide sequence: TGTGCCAGCAGTTCCCACAGGTCTGGAGTGTCCTACGAGCAGTACTTC. Translated: CASSSHRSGVSYEQYF.

V is TRBV9 and J is TRBJ2-1, with 10 positions matching TRBD1. V lost 0 bases to trimming and J lost 6 bases; unmatched junction nucleotides: 9. The CDR3 runs 17 residues. CDR1 and CDR2 (germline): SGDLS, YYNGEE. DNA for the CDR3: TGTGCCAGCAGCGTAGTTCCCGGACAGGGGGAGTCCAATGAGCAGTTCTTC. This codes for CASSVVPGQGESNEQFF.

The chain carries TRBV28 and TRBJ1-2; possibly TRBD1 for D (5 bases). V lost 7 bases, J lost 4 bases, and 16 bases lay in between. The CDR3 runs to 14 residues. Germline-derived CDR1 and CDR2 are MDHEN and SYDVKM. The CDR3 region has the DNA TGTGCCAGCAAAGGAGGAGGGGCCCTCTATGGCTACACCTTC. This translates into CASKGGGALYGYTF.

J is TRBJ2-3 and V is TRBV11-3; TRBD2 matches 8 bases. The CDR3 covers 13 residues. CDR1 SGHNT and CDR2 YENEEA come from the germline V gene. Unmatched junction bases numbered 5, after V lost 10 bases and J lost 2 bases. In nucleotides, the CDR3 is TGTGCCACTGAGCGGGAGTACACAGATACGCAGTATTTT. Its protein is CATEREYTDTQYF.

The chain joins TRBV5-4 to TRBJ1-4; 8 bases are shared with TRBD1. Germline V gives CDR1 SGHNT, CDR2 YYREEE (reference sequence). The CDR3 is 15 residues long. Trimming removed 4 bases from V and 7 bases from J; junction bases left unmatched: 9. The CDR3 is CASSPARGPGEKLFF. In DNA form, the CDR3 reads TGTGCCAGCAGCCCAGCCAGGGGGCCGGGTGAAAAACTGTTTTTT. Complete variable domain (other parts from reference TRBV5-4 and TRBJ1-4): ETGVTQSPTHLIKTRGQQVTLRCSSQSGHNTVSWYQQALGQGPQFIFQYYREEENGRGNFPPRFSGLQFPNYSSELNVNALELDDSALYLCASSPARGPGEKLFFGSGTQLSVL.

V and J are TRBV30 and TRBJ1-1; weak D call: TRBD1 (6 bases). The germline gives CDR1 GTSNPN, CDR2 SVGIG (reference sequence). The CDR3 spans 11 residues. The germline V and J ends were trimmed by 2 bases and 9 bases, with 10 bases remaining between them. The DNA for the CDR3 is TGTGCCTGGAGTCCACAGGGTAAAGCTTTCTTT. Protein product: CAWSPQGKAFF. Together with reference TRBV30 and TRBJ1-1, the CDR3 gives the full variable domain: SQTIHQWPATLVQPVGSPLSLECTVEGTSNPNLYWYRQAAGRGLQLLFYSVGIGQISSEVPQNLSASRPQDRQFILSSKKLLLSDSGFYLCAWSPQGKAFFGQGTRLTVV.

The chain joins TRBV19 to TRBJ2-5; a weak D match, TRBD1 (5 bases). Trimming stripped 10 bases from V and 4 bases from J, with 16 bases between. Germline assignment: CDR1 LNHDA and CDR2 SQIVND (reference sequence). The CDR3 runs to 13 residues. The CDR3 DNA reads as TGTGCCACCGCAGTCAGGGTTCGAGAGACCCAGTACTTC. Protein product: CATAVRVRETQYF.

This clone was seen more than once but under ten times. J is TRBJ2-2 and V is TRBV29-1, with 14 bases aligning to TRBD2. This CDR3 comprises 17 residues. V lost 2 bases, J lost 6 bases, and 8 bases stayed unmatched. CDR1 is SQVTM and CDR2 is ANQGSEA in the germline V gene. The DNA of the CDR3 is TGCAGCGTTGAACAGGGTAGGGGACTAGCGGGAGCCGGGGAGCTGTTTTTT. Protein: CSVEQGRGLAGAGELFF.

This rearrangement joins TRBV6-5 to TRBJ2-7; 12 bases fit TRBD1. This CDR3 has 15 residues. Germline V gene data show CDR1 as MNHEY and CDR2 as SVGAGI. Trimming cost V 6 bases and J 2 bases; bases outside gene matches: 5. The CDR3, as DNA: TGTGCCAGCAGGCGGGGACAGGGGGCTACCTACGAGCAGTACTTC. Amino acid sequence: CASRRGQGATYEQYF.

The V gene is TRBV19, the J gene TRBJ1-5; a weak D match, TRBD1 (6 bases). Trimming took 6 bases from V and 6 from J, leaving 12 bases between them. From germline, CDR1 is LNHDA and CDR2 SQIVND (reference sequence). CDR3 length: 13 amino acids. CDR3 sequence (DNA): TGTGCCAGTAGCAGGGGAGGGGGTCAGCCCCAGCATTTT. This sequence encodes CASSRGGGQPQHF.

This chain links TRBV19 with TRBJ2-1, with 13 bases that match TRBD2. V dropped 4 bases and J dropped 8; count of bases not matched to a gene: 5. This CDR3 comprises 15 residues. CDR1 is LNHDA, CDR2 SQIVND, per germline (reference sequence). For the CDR3, the DNA is TGTGCCAGTAGTAGGGGACTAGCGGGAAAGGATGAGCAGTTCTTC. Its protein is CASSRGLAGKDEQFF.

V usage is TRBV19 and J usage is TRBJ1-2; 11 bases map to TRBD1. CDR3 length: 15 residues. Trimming cost V 7 bases and J 8 bases; bases outside gene matches: 12. Germline values: CDR1 LNHDA, CDR2 SQIVND (reference sequence). CDR3 protein: CASTHLGQGEEGYTF. For the CDR3, the DNA is TGTGCCAGTACCCACCTGGGACAGGGGGAGGAAGGCTACACCTTC.

The chain couples TRBV4-2 to TRBJ1-1; a possible D gene is TRBD1 (6 bases). Per germline, CDR1 LGHNA and CDR2 YNFKEQ. The CDR3 contains 15 residues. The V end was cut by 1 base, the J end by 1 base, with 10 bases between. The CDR3: CASSQVRGANTEAFF. The CDR3 DNA is TGTGCCAGCAGCCAAGTCCGGGGGGCGAACACTGAAGCTTTCTTT.

The chain links TRBV2 to TRBJ1-5; TRBD1 matches at 7 bases. Germline CDR1 and CDR2: SNHLY and FYNNEI. V dropped 6 bases and J dropped 2; count of bases not matched to a gene: 7. The CDR3 length is 15 residues. CDR3: CASSPDRDGNQPQHF. DNA of the CDR3: TGTGCCAGCAGCCCCGACAGGGATGGCAATCAGCCCCAGCATTTT.

The chain employs TRBV30 and TRBJ2-2, with 10 bases matching TRBD2. CDR3 length equals 16 residues. V lost 7 bases and J lost 5; bases outside the gene matches: 13. Germline-derived CDR1 and CDR2 are GTSNPN and SVGIG (reference sequence). This CDR3 is CASPASGRTGTGELFF. DNA for the CDR3: TGTGCCTCTCCGGCTAGCGGGAGAACGGGGACCGGGGAGCTGTTTTTT.

This chain joins TRBV30 and TRBJ1-5; D is possibly TRBD1 (6 bases). Looked up from germline, CDR1 is GTSNPN and CDR2 is SVGIG (reference sequence). With 4 bases removed from V and 1 base from J, the gap between germline ends came to 14 bases. CDR3 length: 15 residues. The CDR3, as DNA: TGTGCCTGGAACTACAGGGCCGGGAGCAATCAGCCCCAGCATTTT. Protein: CAWNYRAGSNQPQHF.

This chain links TRBV9 with TRBJ2-5, with D maybe TRBD2 (6 bases). The CDR3 runs 15 residues. Trimming took 0 bases from V and 2 from J, leaving 11 bases between them. Germline V gene lookup returns CDR1 SGDLS and CDR2 YYNGEE. In DNA, the CDR3 is TGTGCCAGCAGCGTAGGCCGGGGGACTCAAGAGACCCAGTACTTC. Encoded protein: CASSVGRGTQETQYF. Filled out from reference TRBV9 and TRBJ2-5, the complete variable domain reads DSGVTQTPKHLITATGQRVTLRCSPRSGDLSVYWYQQSLDQGLQFLIQYYNGEERAKGNILERFSAQQFPDLHSELNLSSLELGDSALYFCASSVGRGTQETQYFGPGTRLLVL.

This chain connects TRBV6-5 to TRBJ1-1; D is possibly TRBD1 (6 bases). V lost 8 bases and J lost 5, with 15 bases in between. The germline gives CDR1 MNHEY, CDR2 SVGAGI. The CDR3 is 13 residues long. CDR3 loop: CASGLTGRTEAFF. The CDR3 nucleotides are TGTGCCAGCGGGCTGACAGGTCGAACTGAAGCTTTCTTT.

The table lists this clone with a count of one. V gene TRBV7-2 combines with J gene TRBJ1-1; D gene unclear. CDR3 length: 14 amino acids. V lost 5 bases to trimming and J lost 5 bases, with 15 bases between them. Germline CDR1 and CDR2: SGHTA and FQGNSA. The CDR3 is CASSRNPGSTEAFF. Written as DNA, the CDR3 is TGTGCCAGCAGCCGGAATCCGGGATCAACTGAAGCTTTCTTT.

The chain carries TRBV6-5 and TRBJ2-6; D uncertain. V was clipped by 0 bases and J by 1 base, with 7 bases between them. Germline loops: CDR1 MNHEY, CDR2 SVGAGI. CDR3 size: 16 residues. The CDR3 reads CASSYSKASGANVLTF. In nucleotides, the CDR3 is TGTGCCAGCAGTTACTCGAAAGCGTCTGGGGCCAACGTCCTGACTTTC.

This rearrangement joins TRBV5-4 to TRBJ2-1, with a weak D call TRBD2 (6 bases). CDR1 SGHNT and CDR2 YYREEE come from the germline V gene (reference sequence). The CDR3 runs 15 residues. V lost 6 bases to trimming and J lost 0 bases, with 13 bases between them. The CDR3, as DNA: TGTGCCAGCACCCGAGCGGGCTCCTCCTACAATGAGCAGTTCTTC. Residues: CASTRAGSSYNEQFF.

Only a few counts were recorded for this clone. The V gene is TRBV18, the J gene TRBJ2-7, with 9 nucleotides matching TRBD2. The germline CDR1 and CDR2 sequences are KGHSH and LQKENI. CDR3 size: 15 residues. Trimming took 8 bases from V and 4 from J; bases not matched to a gene: 12. The CDR3 coding sequence is TGTGCCAGCAAAACCGATAGCGGGGGAACGTACGAGCAGTACTTC. It translates to CASKTDSGGTYEQYF.

This clone was found once. J is TRBJ2-7 and V is TRBV6-5; 13 bases are a match to TRBD2. The CDR3 sequence is 15 residues long. Germline lookup yields CDR1 MNHEY and CDR2 SVGAGI. V dropped 6 bases and J dropped 4; count of bases not matched to a gene: 6. The CDR3 protein is CASSPRLAGGYEQYF. As DNA, the CDR3 is TGTGCCAGCAGCCCAAGACTAGCGGGAGGTTACGAGCAGTACTTC.